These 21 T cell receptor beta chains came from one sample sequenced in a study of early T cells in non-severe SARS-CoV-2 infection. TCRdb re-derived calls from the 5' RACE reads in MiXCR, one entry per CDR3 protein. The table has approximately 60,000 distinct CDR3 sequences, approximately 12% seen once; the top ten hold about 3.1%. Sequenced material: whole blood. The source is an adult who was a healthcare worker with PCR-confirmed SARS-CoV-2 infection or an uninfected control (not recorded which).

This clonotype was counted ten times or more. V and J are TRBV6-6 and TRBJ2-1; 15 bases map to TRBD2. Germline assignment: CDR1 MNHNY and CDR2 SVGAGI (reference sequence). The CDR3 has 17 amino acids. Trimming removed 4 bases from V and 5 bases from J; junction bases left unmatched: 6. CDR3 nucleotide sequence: TGTGCCAGCAGTTCCATAGGGACTAGCGGGGGGAACAATGAGCAGTTCTTC. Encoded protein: CASSSIGTSGGNNEQFF.

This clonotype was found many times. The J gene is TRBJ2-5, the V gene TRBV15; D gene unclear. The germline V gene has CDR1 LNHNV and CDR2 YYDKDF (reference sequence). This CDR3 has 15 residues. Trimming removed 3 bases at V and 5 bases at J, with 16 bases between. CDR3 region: CATSSETRSRETQYF. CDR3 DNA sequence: TGTGCCACCAGCAGTGAGACACGGAGCAGGGAGACCCAGTACTTC. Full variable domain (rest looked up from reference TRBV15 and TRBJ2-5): DAMVIQNPRYQVTQFGKPVTLSCSQTLNHNVMYWYQQKSSQAPKLLFHYYDKDFNNEADTPDNFQSRRPNTSFCFLDIRSPGLGDTAMYLCATSSETRSRETQYFGPGTRLLVL.

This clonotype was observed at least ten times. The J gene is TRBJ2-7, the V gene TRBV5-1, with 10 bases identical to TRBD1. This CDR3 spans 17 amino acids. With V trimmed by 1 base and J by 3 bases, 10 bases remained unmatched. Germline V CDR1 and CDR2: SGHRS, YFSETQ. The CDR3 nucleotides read TGCGCCAGCAGCTTGCGCCCAGGGACAGGGGCGCTCTACGAGCAGTACTTC. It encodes CASSLRPGTGALYEQYF. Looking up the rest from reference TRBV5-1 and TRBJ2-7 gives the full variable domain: KAGVTQTPRYLIKTRGQQVTLSCSPISGHRSVSWYQQTPGQGLQFLFEYFSETQRNKGNFPGRFSGRQFSNSRSEMNVSTLELGDSALYLCASSLRPGTGALYEQYFGPGTRLTVT.

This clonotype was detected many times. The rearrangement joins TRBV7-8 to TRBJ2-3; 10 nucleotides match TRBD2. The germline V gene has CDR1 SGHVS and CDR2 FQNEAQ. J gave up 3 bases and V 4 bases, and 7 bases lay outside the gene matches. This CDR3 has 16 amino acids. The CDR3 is CASSSRPSGGTDTQYF. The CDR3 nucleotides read TGTGCCAGCAGCTCGAGACCTAGCGGGGGAACAGATACGCAGTATTTT.

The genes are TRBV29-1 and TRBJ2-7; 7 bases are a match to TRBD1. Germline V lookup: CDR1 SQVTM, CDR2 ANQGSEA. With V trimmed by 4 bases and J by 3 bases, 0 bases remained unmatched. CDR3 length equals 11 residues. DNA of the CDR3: TGCAGCGTTGGGGACAGCTACGAGCAGTACTTC. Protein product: CSVGDSYEQYF.

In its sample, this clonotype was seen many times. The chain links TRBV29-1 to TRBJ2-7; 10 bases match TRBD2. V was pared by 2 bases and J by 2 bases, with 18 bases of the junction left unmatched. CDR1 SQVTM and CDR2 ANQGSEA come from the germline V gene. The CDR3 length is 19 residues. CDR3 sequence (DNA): TGCAGCGTTGAACATTACAAGCCGCTGACTAGCGGGTTTACCTACGAGCAGTACTTC. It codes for CSVEHYKPLTSGFTYEQYF.

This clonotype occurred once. The DNA for the CDR3 is TGTGCCAGCAGTTTACTTAACCAGAACACTGAAGCTTTCTTT. Its translation: CASSLLNQNTEAFF. The chain joins TRBV12-3 or TRBV12-4 to TRBJ1-1; the D is unclear. Trimming took 2 bases from V and 1 from J, leaving 8 bases between them. The length of the CDR3 is 14 residues.

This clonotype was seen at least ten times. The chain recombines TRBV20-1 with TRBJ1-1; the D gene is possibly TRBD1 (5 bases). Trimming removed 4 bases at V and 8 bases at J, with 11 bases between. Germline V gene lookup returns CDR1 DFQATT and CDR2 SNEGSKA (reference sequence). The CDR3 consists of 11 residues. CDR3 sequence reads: CSAKGRVEAFF. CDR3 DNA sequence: TGCAGTGCTAAGGGGAGAGTCGAAGCTTTCTTT.

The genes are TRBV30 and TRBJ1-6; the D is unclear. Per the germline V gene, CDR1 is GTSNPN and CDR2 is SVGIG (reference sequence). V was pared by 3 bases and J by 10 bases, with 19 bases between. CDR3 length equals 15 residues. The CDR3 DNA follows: TGTGCCTGGAGGAGGGATGGACTTGAGGTCTCACCCCTCCACTTT. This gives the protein CAWRRDGLEVSPLHF.

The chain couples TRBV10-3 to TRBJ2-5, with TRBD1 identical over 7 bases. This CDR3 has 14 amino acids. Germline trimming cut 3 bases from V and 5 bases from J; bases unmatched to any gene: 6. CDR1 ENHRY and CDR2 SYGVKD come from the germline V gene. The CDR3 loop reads CAISDSGGWETQYF. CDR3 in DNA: TGTGCCATCAGTGACTCAGGGGGTTGGGAGACCCAGTACTTC.

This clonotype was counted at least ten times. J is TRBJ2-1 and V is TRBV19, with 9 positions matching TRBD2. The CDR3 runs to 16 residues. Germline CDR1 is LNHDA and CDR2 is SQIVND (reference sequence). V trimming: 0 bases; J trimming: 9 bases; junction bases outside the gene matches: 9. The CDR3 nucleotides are TGTGCCAGTAGTATAGAATGGGGCGGGAGGGTTTCTGAGCAGTTCTTC. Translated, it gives CASSIEWGGRVSEQFF.

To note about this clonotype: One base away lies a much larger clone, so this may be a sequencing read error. The CDR3 here is CASSRRSRTSGNNEQFF. The CDR3 nucleotides are TGTGCCAGCAGCCGGCGAAGCCGGACTAGCGGCAACAATGAGCAGTTCTTC. The chain joins TRBV3-1 to TRBJ2-1, with 10 bases matching TRBD2. With V trimmed by 4 bases and J by 5 bases, 11 bases remained unmatched. In germline, CDR1 is LGHDT, CDR2 YNNKEL (reference sequence). CDR3 length: 17 amino acids.

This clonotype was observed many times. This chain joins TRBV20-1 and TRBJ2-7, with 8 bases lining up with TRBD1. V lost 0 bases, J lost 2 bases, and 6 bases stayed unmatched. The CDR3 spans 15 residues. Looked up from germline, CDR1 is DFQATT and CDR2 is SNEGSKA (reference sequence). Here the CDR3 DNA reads TGCAGTGCTAGAGATATAGGGACAGGCACCTACGAGCAGTACTTC. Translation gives CSARDIGTGTYEQYF.

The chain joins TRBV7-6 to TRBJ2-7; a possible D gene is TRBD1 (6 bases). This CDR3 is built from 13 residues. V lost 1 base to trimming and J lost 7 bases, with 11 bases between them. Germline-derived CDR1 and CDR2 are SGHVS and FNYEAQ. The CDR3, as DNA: TGTGCCAGCAGCTTAGGGGGGCCCGGGGAGCAGTACTTC. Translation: CASSLGGPGEQYF.

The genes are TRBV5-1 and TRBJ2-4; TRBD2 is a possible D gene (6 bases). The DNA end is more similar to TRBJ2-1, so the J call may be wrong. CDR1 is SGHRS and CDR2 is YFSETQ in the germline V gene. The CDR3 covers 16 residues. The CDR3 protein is CASSSLQELAKNIQFF. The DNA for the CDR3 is TGCGCCAGCAGCTCCCTCCAGGAACTAGCAAAAAACATTCAGTTCTTC.

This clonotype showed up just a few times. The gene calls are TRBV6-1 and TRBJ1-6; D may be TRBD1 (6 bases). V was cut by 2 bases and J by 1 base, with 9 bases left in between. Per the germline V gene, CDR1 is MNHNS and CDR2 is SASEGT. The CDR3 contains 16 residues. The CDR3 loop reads CASSERRGSYNSPLHF. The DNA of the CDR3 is TGTGCCAGCAGTGAACGCAGGGGATCCTATAATTCACCCCTCCACTTT.

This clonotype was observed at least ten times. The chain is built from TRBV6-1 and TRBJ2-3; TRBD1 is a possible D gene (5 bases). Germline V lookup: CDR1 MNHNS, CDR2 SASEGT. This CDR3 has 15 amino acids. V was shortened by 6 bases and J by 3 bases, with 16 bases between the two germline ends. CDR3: CASSRIGAQTDTQYF. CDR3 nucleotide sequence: TGTGCCAGCAGCCGAATAGGGGCGCAGACAGATACGCAGTATTTT.

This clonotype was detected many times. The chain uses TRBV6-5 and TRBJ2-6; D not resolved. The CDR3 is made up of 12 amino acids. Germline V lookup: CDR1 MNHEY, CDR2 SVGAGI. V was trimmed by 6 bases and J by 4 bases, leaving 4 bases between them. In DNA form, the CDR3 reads TGTGCCAGCAGGGAAGGGGCCAACGTCCTGACTTTC. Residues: CASREGANVLTF.

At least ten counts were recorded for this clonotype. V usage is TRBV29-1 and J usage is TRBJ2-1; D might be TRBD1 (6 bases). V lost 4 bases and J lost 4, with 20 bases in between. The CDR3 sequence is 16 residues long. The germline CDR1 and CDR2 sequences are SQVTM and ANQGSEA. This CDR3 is CSVGTRLDRFYNEQFF. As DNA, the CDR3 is TGCAGCGTTGGGACCCGCCTCGACAGGTTTTACAATGAGCAGTTCTTC.

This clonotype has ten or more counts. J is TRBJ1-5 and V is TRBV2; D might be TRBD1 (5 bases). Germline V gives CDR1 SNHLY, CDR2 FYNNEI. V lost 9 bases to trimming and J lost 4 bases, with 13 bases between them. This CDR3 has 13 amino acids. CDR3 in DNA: TGTGCCAGTACCCGACAGACTAATCAGCCCCAGCATTTT. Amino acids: CASTRQTNQPQHF. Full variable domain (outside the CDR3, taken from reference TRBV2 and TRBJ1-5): EPEVTQTPSHQVTQMGQEVILRCVPISNHLYFYWYRQILGQKVEFLVSFYNNEISEKSEIFDDQFSVERPDGSNFTLKIRSTKLEDSAMYFCASTRQTNQPQHFGDGTRLSIL.

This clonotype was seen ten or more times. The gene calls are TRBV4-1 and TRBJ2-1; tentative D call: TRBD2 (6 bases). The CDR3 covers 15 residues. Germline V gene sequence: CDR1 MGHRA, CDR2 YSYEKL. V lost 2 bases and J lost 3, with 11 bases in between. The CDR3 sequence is CASSQRGLNYNEQFF. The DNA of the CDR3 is TGCGCCAGCAGCCAACGGGGACTGAACTACAATGAGCAGTTCTTC.